These 16 T cell receptor beta chains share one sample of origin, sequenced in a study of shared clonotypes between healthy human individuals. Repertoires were generated with immunoSEQ multiplex PCR, while TCRdb's copy carries only in-frame clones and drops some. This sample carries about 700,000 clones, about 91% of them seen once, and the ten largest clones take approximately 24%. Naivety among CD8 cells was defined by CD45RO negativity and positive CCR7 selection, thereby excluding terminally differentiated effector memory CD45RA+ cells. What was sequenced was naive CD8+ T cells sorted from blood. These receptor sequences come from a man aged 25 to 40 in good health.

In regard to this clone: Additional DNA sequences in this sample encode the identical CDR3. The chain links TRBV7-2 to TRBJ1-3; D remains unclear. This CDR3 has 14 amino acids. Between the trimmed V and J ends, which lost 1 base and 0 bases, there was a span of 4 bases. Per germline, CDR1 SGHTA and CDR2 FQGNSA. The CDR3 spells CASSLGTSGNTIYF. Here the CDR3 DNA reads TGTGCCAGCAGCTTAGGTACCTCTGGAAACACCATATATTTT.

The chain links TRBV27 to TRBJ2-3, with D possibly called TRBD1 or TRBD2 (5 bases each). This CDR3 is built from 14 residues. V was cut by 7 bases and J by 3 bases, with 14 bases left in between. Looked up from germline, CDR1 is MNHEY and CDR2 is SMNVEV (reference sequence). The CDR3 DNA is TGTGCCAGCAACCCCCGGGGCTGGACAGATACGCAGTATTTT. Its protein product is CASNPRGWTDTQYF.

CDR3 sequence reads: CASSPGLTVDLYGYTF. Here the CDR3 DNA reads TGTGCCAGCAGCCCAGGATTGACAGTTGATCTATATGGCTACACCTTC. V usage is TRBV7-8 and J usage is TRBJ1-2; perhaps TRBD1 as D (5 bases). The CDR3 runs to 16 residues. CDR1 is SGHVS and CDR2 is FQNEAQ in the germline V gene. The ends were cut back, 5 bases at V and 5 bases at J, with 21 bases in the middle.

The chain recombines TRBV6-6 with TRBJ2-7; no clear D gene. CDR1 and CDR2 from the germline V gene are MNHNY and SVGAGI (reference sequence). The germline V and J ends were trimmed by 5 bases and 2 bases, with 13 bases remaining between them. The CDR3 sequence is 14 residues long. The CDR3 bases are TGTGCCAGCAGTCCCTTCGAGGTACCCTACGAGCAGTACTTC. Amino acid sequence: CASSPFEVPYEQYF.

The rearrangement links TRBV21-1 to TRBJ1-2. TRBV21-1 is termed a pseudogene. CDR3 size: 14 residues. CDR3 loop: CASSKDVTNYGYTF. DNA of the CDR3: TGTGCCAGCTCTAAGGACGTTACTAACTATGGCTACACCTTC.

The gene calls are TRBV5-6 and TRBJ1-5; a weak D match, TRBD1 (6 bases). CDR3 length: 14 amino acids. V lost 4 bases and J 5 bases, leaving 13 bases between the germline ends. Germline values: CDR1 SGHDT, CDR2 YYEEEE. The CDR3 sequence: CASSARGWDQPQHF. CDR3 DNA sequence: TGTGCCAGCAGCGCCAGGGGTTGGGATCAGCCCCAGCATTTT.

This chain uses TRBV7-9 with TRBJ2-1; the D gene is possibly TRBD2 (5 bases). The V gene's germline CDR1 is SEHNR and CDR2 FQNEAQ (reference sequence). This CDR3 has 19 amino acids. V lost 1 base, J lost 5 bases, and 24 bases lay in between. The CDR3 loop reads CASSLVRGQVGIFNNEQFF. The CDR3 DNA is TGTGCCAGCAGCTTAGTGCGAGGGCAGGTCGGGATCTTCAACAATGAGCAGTTCTTC.

The genes are TRBV6-6 and TRBJ2-2; no firm D call. The V end was cut by 2 bases, the J end by 4 bases, with 2 bases between. There are 12 residues in the CDR3. Germline lookup yields CDR1 MNHNY and CDR2 SVGAGI (reference sequence). The DNA of the CDR3 is TGTGCCAGCAGTTACAGCACCGGGGAGCTGTTTTTT. It codes for CASSYSTGELFF.

V usage is TRBV7-9 and J usage is TRBJ1-1; D uncertain. This CDR3 is 14 amino acids long. Germline V gene data show CDR1 as SEHNR and CDR2 as FQNEAQ (reference sequence). Trimming pared 2 bases from V and 7 bases from J, leaving 14 bases between. The CDR3 DNA is TGTGCCAGCAGCTTACCCTTACAGCCCCTTGAAGCTTTCTTT. It codes for CASSLPLQPLEAFF. The variable domain in full, with the rest retrieved from reference TRBV7-9 and TRBJ1-1, is DTGVSQNPRHKITKRGQNVTFRCDPISEHNRLYWYRQTLGQGPEFLTYFQNEAQLEKSRLLSDRFSAERPKGSFSTLEIQRTEQGDSAMYLCASSLPLQPLEAFFGQGTRLTVV.

The chain carries TRBV9 and TRBJ2-6; unclear D gene. The CDR3 loop spans 15 amino acids. V was shortened by 0 bases and J by 2 bases, with 6 bases between the two germline ends. Germline assignment: CDR1 SGDLS and CDR2 YYNGEE. This chain's CDR3 is CASSVGSTGANVLTF. Written as DNA, the CDR3 is TGTGCCAGCAGCGTAGGTAGTACTGGGGCCAACGTCCTGACTTTC.

The rearrangement joins TRBV15 to TRBJ2-1; D not certain. This CDR3 has 13 amino acids. Germline V gene data show CDR1 as LNHNV and CDR2 as YYDKDF (reference sequence). Deletions cut 4 bases from V and 6 bases from J, with 10 bases between. CDR3 DNA sequence: TGTGCCACCAGCATTTGGAGTGCCAATGAGCAGTTCTTC. Amino acid sequence: CATSIWSANEQFF.

This chain uses TRBV19 with TRBJ2-7; the D is unclear. Germline V CDR1 and CDR2: LNHDA, SQIVND (reference sequence). The CDR3 sequence is 14 residues long. The V and J ends lost 5 bases and 4 bases respectively, with 15 bases between them. CDR3 sequence reads: CASSFSYSGYEQYF. CDR3 DNA: TGTGCCAGTAGTTTCTCTTACTCCGGGTACGAGCAGTACTTC.

This clone showed up just a few times. This chain joins TRBV10-3 and TRBJ2-7; maybe TRBD2 (5 bases). Germline lookup yields CDR1 ENHRY and CDR2 SYGVKD. Trimming pared 4 bases from V and 4 bases from J, leaving 17 bases between. This CDR3 has 15 amino acids. In DNA, the CDR3 is TGTGCCATCAGTGTAGGGAGTCGGTTGTCTTACGAGCAGTACTTC. Its translation is CAISVGSRLSYEQYF.

The chain has TRBV11-3 and TRBJ2-7, with 9 bases identical to TRBD2. The germline gives CDR1 SGHNT, CDR2 YENEEA. V shed 3 bases and J 1 base; nucleotides not matched to a gene: 10. The CDR3 is 17 amino acids. This chain's CDR3 is CASSFYLAGLQSYEQYF. The CDR3 DNA sequence: TGTGCCAGCAGCTTCTACCTAGCGGGACTACAGTCCTACGAGCAGTACTTC.

The chain is built from TRBV9 and TRBJ1-1; TRBD1 matches at 7 bases. The germline V gene has CDR1 SGDLS and CDR2 YYNGEE. Losses at the gene ends were 3 bases for V and 10 bases for J; bases not matched to a gene: 6. This CDR3 contains 12 residues. The CDR3 nucleotides are TGTGCCAGCAGCGCTACAGGGGTTGGAGCTTTCTTT. This codes for CASSATGVGAFF.

The J gene is TRBJ1-2, the V gene TRBV7-9, with no clear D. The length of the CDR3 is 14 residues. Trimming shortened V by 1 base and J by 5 bases, and 11 bases separated the two germline ends. Germline V gives CDR1 SEHNR, CDR2 FQNEAQ (reference sequence). CDR3 in amino acids: CASSLVLSNYGYTF. In nucleotides, the CDR3 is TGTGCCAGCAGCTTAGTCCTAAGTAATTATGGCTACACCTTC.